This T cell receptor (beta chain) comes out of a study of blood T cell repertoires in COVID-19. Study information: Acute and convalescent COVID-19 specimens originated in the United States, Italy and Spain.

How the authors handled the data: Scientists estimated how many nucleated cells there were by amplifying reference gene primers. The method was immunoSEQ multiplex PCR; TCRdb's version includes in-frame clones alone and lacks a portion of them. That table furnishes V, J and clone size, whereas the DNA furnished D and trimming. The table records 95,000 to 100,000 clones, 85% of them present only once. The sequence was obtained from a woman aged 70-85 years with active or convalescent COVID-19. The material sequenced was peripheral blood.

Here the CDR3 reads CASSYGTGLGVEQYF. The CDR3, as DNA: TGTGCCAGCAGCTACGGGACAGGGTTGGGCGTGGAGCAGTACTTC. The J gene is TRBJ2-7, the V gene TRBV7-2; 9 nucleotides agree with TRBD1. Per the germline V gene, CDR1 is SGHTA and CDR2 is FQGNSA. The CDR3 is 15 residues long. V was pared by 4 bases and J by 7 bases, with 11 bases of the junction left unmatched.